This TCR beta chain appears in the sequencing data of a study of cytomegalovirus exposure and HLA in healthy donors. Everyone who donated was a healthy bone marrow donor. Study findings and constraints: Cytomegalovirus association was assigned to about 150 TCR beta chains. In a later analysis, productive TCRs from donors in an Asian-associated ancestry cluster reportedly carried fewer N-insertions than the cohort mean.

The CDR3 runs 14 residues. After removal of 5 bases from V and 7 bases from J, the junction contained 6 bases not matched to a gene. From germline, CDR1 is MNHEY and CDR2 SMNVEV (reference sequence). PCR employed 60 Vbeta and 13 Jbeta primers. Repertoires were generated with immunoSEQ multiplex PCR, while TCRdb's copy carries only in-frame clones and drops some. The sample carries some 130,000 clones, roughly 60% recorded once. A word on this clone: Antigen unknown.

The receptor was derived from a man aged 40-55 years in good health and CMV-seropositive. Sequencing was done on a sample of PBMCs. The V call is TRBV27, the J call TRBJ2-1; TRBD1 aligns across 9 bases. The CDR3 region has the DNA TGTGCCAGCAGTCTAGGGACAGGGAAGAATGAGCAGTTCTTC. Translation: CASSLGTGKNEQFF.